Listed below are T cell receptor beta chains from one sample, sequenced in a study of blood T cells in healthy people across ages. Using its own MiXCR run on the 5' RACE reads, TCRdb lists one record per CDR3 protein. The sample comprises 750,000 to 950,000 distinct CDR3 sequences, 53% of which are singletons, and around 40% rests with the top ten. The sequencing sample was made of blood. Receptors originate from a man at least 80 years old in good health. The CDR3 runs from the conserved cysteine through the conserved F or W. D genes are given only for firm matches. Some rows mark clone size as missing; the rest say once, few, many or name a class of expanded clone.

D | size | J | V | DNA | CDR3
- | - | TRBJ2-5 | TRBV24-1 | TGTGCCACCAGTGACGACAGTATGAACAATGAGCAGTACTTC | CATSDDSMNNEQYF
TRBD1 | - | TRBJ1-3 | TRBV11-2 | TGTGCCAGCAGCTGTGACAGGGTCTCTGGAAACACCATATATTTT | CASSCDRVSGNTIYF
TRBD2 | - | TRBJ2-7 | TRBV7-2 | TGTGCCAGCAGCCCCCTCGCGGGAGCCACCTACGAGCAGTACTTC | CASSPLAGATYEQYF
TRBD1 | - | TRBJ1-4 | TRBV5-5 | TGTGCCAGCAGCTTGACGGACAGGGGCTCAAAACCCCTTAATGAAAAACTGTTTTTT | CASSLTDRGSKPLNEKLFF
TRBD2 | - | TRBJ2-5 | TRBV12-3/TRBV12-4 | TGTGCCAGCAGCCGGACTAGCGGGGATGAGCAGTACTTC | CASSRTSGDEQYF
TRBD1 | - | TRBJ1-5 | TRBV20-1 | TGCAGTGCTAGAGAGGGGGGCAGGGGGGAGCCCCAGCATTTT | CSAREGGRGEPQHF
TRBD1 | - | TRBJ1-4 | TRBV28 | TGTGCCAGCAGTTTAAGGCAGGGGGATGAAAAACTGTTTTTT | CASSLRQGDEKLFF
- | - | TRBJ2-7 | TRBV21-1 | TGTGCCAGCCGCAAAACGGGACGTAACGGTCACGAGCAGTACTTC | CASRKTGRNGHEQYF
- | few | TRBJ2-5 | TRBV7-9 | TGTGCCAGCAGCTTAGCCGGACAGTTAGAGACCCAGTACTTC | CASSLAGQLETQYF
- | - | TRBJ2-3 | TRBV3-1 | TGTGCCAGCAGCCCGACTGGGGGTCCGGAGCACAGATACGCGTATTTT | CASSPTGGPEHRYAYF